The entry that follows covers one TCR beta chain sequence. These data come from a study of T cell changes during pregnancy in multiple sclerosis. The method was immunoSEQ multiplex PCR; TCRdb's version includes in-frame clones alone and lacks a portion of them. The sample lists 52,000 or so clones, around 90% occurring once. CDR1 and CDR2 from the germline V gene are MNHEY and SVGAGI. The CDR3 consists of 16 residues. The germline V and J ends were trimmed by 0 bases and 2 bases, with 8 bases remaining between them. The receptor was derived from a female donor with multiple sclerosis, enrolled in a pregnancy study. The chain uses TRBV6-5 and TRBJ2-6; D gene uncertain. The material was CD4+ T cells from peripheral blood mononuclear cells, obtained in the second trimester of pregnancy. CDR3 coding DNA: TGTGCCAGCAGTTACTCGGCCTGGCCTGGGGCCAACGTCCTGACTTTC. Amino acids: CASSYSAWPGANVLTF.